This entry lists 7 T cell receptor beta chains sequenced from one sample in a study of T-cell reconstitution after alpha-beta-depleted transplantation in children. Unique molecular identifiers were built into the TCRbeta library. TCRdb called the PCR reads again in MiXCR, with one record for every CDR3 protein. The sample includes around 580,000 distinct CDR3 sequences, roughly 24% of them seen just once. The source was PBMCs, mostly from graft donor cells, collected 360 days after TCRalphabeta/CD19-depleted stem cell transplant. These receptors originate from a boy younger than two who had a stem cell transplant for acute myeloid leukemia, so the T cells may come from the graft donor.

This chain connects TRBV20-1 to TRBJ1-5; D unresolved. Trimming took 5 bases from V and 6 from J, leaving 17 bases between them. The germline V gene encodes CDR1 DFQATT and CDR2 SNEGSKA (reference sequence). The CDR3 contains 14 residues. CDR3 bases: TGCAGTGCTTCATCCCGCCTACCGGGTCAGCCCCAGCATTTT. Protein: CSASSRLPGQPQHF.

The chain links TRBV12-3 or TRBV12-4 to TRBJ1-4; perhaps TRBD1 as D (5 bases). The V end was cut by 1 base, the J end by 9 bases, with 9 bases between. CDR3 size: 13 residues. The CDR3 here is CASSLGDPQKLFF. DNA of the CDR3: TGTGCCAGCAGTTTAGGGGACCCACAAAAACTGTTTTTT.

The chain links TRBV7-9 to TRBJ2-5, with TRBD1 matching over 7 bases. Trimming at V came to 4 bases and at J to 5 bases, leaving 13 bases not matched to a gene. The CDR3 is 16 residues long. Germline V gives CDR1 SEHNR, CDR2 FQNEAQ (reference sequence). CDR3 nucleotides: TGTGCCAGCAGCTCCCCGCCTACAGGGGTGCGGGAGACCCAGTACTTC. Its protein is CASSSPPTGVRETQYF.

This sequence joins TRBV5-1 and TRBJ2-2; the D gene is possibly TRBD1 (6 bases). Per the germline V gene, CDR1 is SGHRS and CDR2 is YFSETQ. The CDR3 has 16 residues. The ends were cut back, 1 base at V and 1 base at J, with 11 bases in the middle. The CDR3 nucleotides are TGCGCCAGCAGCTTGCCCTGGGGGCTGAACACCGGGGAGCTGTTTTTT. As protein: CASSLPWGLNTGELFF.

The sample holds a few counts of this clonotype. This chain joins TRBV15 and TRBJ2-1; weak D call: TRBD2 (7 bases). Germline V gene data show CDR1 as LNHNV and CDR2 as YYDKDF (reference sequence). The CDR3 length is 16 residues. V shed 0 bases and J shed 1 base, with 10 bases lying between them. The CDR3 is CATSRDRGGSYNEQFF. CDR3 coding DNA: TGTGCCACCAGCAGAGATAGGGGGGGGTCCTACAATGAGCAGTTCTTC.

Points on this clonotype: A read error is possible here, since a much larger clone lies one base away. V gene TRBV20-1 combines with J gene TRBJ2-7; TRBD2 matches at 12 bases. CDR1 DFQATT and CDR2 SNEGSKA come from the germline V gene (reference sequence). CDR3 length equals 15 residues. The CDR3, as DNA: TGCTGTGCTATACTAGCGGGGGGTCCGAAATACGAGCAGTACTTC. It translates to CCAILAGGPKYEQYF.

Comment on this clonotype: The junction does not match germline at one end; this may be a read error. The V gene is TRBV24-1, the J gene TRBJ2-1, with unresolved D. In germline, CDR1 is KGHDR, CDR2 SFDVKD. This CDR3 has 12 amino acids. CDR3 in DNA: TGTGCCACCCGTGAAGATTTGGATGAGCAGTTCTTC. Translated, it gives CATREDLDEQFF.